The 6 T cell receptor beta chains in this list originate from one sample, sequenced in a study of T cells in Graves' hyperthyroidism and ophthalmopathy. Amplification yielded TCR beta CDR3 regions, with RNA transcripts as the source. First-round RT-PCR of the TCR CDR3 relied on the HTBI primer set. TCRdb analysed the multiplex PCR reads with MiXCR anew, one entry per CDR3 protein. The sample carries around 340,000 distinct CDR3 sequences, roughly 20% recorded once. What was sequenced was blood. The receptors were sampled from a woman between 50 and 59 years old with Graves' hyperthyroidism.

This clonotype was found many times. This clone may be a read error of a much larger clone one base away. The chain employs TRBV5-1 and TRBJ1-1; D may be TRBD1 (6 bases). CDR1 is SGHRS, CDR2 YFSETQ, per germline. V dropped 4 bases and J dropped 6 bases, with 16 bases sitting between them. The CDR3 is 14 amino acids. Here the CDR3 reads CASSRGQKGAEAFF. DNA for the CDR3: TGCGCCAGCAGCCGAGGACAAAAGGGGGCTGAAGCTTTCTTT. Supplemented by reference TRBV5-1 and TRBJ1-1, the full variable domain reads KAGVTQTPRYLIKTRGQQVTLSCSPISGHRSVSWYQQTPGQGLQFLFEYFSETQRNKGNFPGRFSGRQFSNSRSEMNVSTLELGDSALYLCASSRGQKGAEAFFGQGTRLTVV.

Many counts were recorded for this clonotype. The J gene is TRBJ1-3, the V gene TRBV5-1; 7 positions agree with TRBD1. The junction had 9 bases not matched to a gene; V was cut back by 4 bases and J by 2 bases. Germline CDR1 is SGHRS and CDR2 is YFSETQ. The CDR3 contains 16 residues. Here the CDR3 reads CASSDAPTGTGNTIYF. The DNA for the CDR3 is TGCGCCAGCAGCGACGCCCCGACAGGGACTGGAAACACCATATATTTT.

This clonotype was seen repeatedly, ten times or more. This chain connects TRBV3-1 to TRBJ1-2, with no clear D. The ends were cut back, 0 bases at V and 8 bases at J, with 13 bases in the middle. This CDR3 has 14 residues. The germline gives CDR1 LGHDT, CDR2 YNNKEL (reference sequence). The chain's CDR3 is CASSQEGSGQGYTF. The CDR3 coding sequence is TGTGCCAGCAGCCAAGAAGGTAGCGGGCAAGGCTACACCTTC.

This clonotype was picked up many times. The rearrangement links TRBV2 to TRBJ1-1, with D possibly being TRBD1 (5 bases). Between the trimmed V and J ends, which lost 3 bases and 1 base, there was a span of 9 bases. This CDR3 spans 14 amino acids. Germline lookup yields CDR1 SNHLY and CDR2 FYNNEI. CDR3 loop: CASSDRQKNTEAFF. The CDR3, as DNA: TGTGCCAGCAGTGATCGACAGAAGAACACTGAAGCTTTCTTT.

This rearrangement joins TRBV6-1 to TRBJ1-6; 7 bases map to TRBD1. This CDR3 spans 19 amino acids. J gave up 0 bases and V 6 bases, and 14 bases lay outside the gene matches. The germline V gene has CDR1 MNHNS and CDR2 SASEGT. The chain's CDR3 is CASSPQRTGSSSYNSPLHF. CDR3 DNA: TGTGCCAGCAGCCCCCAGAGGACAGGATCCAGCTCCTATAATTCACCCCTCCACTTT.

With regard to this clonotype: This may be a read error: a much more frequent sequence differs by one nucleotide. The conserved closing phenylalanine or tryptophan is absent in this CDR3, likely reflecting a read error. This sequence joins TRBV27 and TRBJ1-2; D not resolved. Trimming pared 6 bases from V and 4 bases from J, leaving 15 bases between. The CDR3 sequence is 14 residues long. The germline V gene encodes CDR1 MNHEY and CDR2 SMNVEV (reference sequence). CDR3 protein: CASSQDPGSYGYTL. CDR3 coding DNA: TGTGCCAGCAGCCAAGATCCCGGCAGCTATGGCTACACCCTC.